These 2 T cell receptor beta chains were sequenced from one sample in a study of control samples from healthy donors and cancer patients. Method: immunoSEQ multiplex PCR; TCRdb's copy keeps in-frame clones and lacks some. The sample carries some 130,000 clones, roughly 92% recorded once. The sequencing sample was made of blood. The source is a man younger than 40 in good health.

The V call is TRBV2, the J call TRBJ2-1; 11 bases match TRBD2. V lost 6 bases to trimming and J lost 0 bases; unmatched junction nucleotides: 4. CDR1 and CDR2 from the germline V gene are SNHLY and FYNNEI. The CDR3 has 16 residues. CDR3 bases: TGTGCCAGCAGGCCGGGACTAGCGGCCTCCTACAATGAGCAGTTCTTC. It yields the protein CASRPGLAASYNEQFF.

The gene calls are TRBV19 and TRBJ2-5; D gene uncertain. The V gene lost 3 bases and the J gene lost 5 bases, with 13 bases spanning the gap. The CDR3 consists of 14 residues. CDR1 is LNHDA and CDR2 is SQIVND in the germline V gene (reference sequence). CDR3 protein: CASSMLSVGETQYF. Written as DNA, the CDR3 is TGTGCCAGTAGTATGTTGTCGGTCGGGGAGACCCAGTACTTC.